The T cell receptor beta chain under discussion was sequenced for a study of T cell responses to AZD1222 COVID-19 vaccine. Study-level information: Second-dose timings of about 4 or about 12 weeks were pooled. Study-level results: As reported, nearly half of all spike-specific TCRs target variant regions that are unmutated. Clonal diversity was possibly underestimated, and white British individuals and females predominated among donors.

Unmatched junction bases numbered 10, after V lost 1 base and J lost 3 bases. CDR3 length: 17 amino acids. CDR1 SGHTA and CDR2 FQGNSA come from the germline V gene. Profiled with immunoSEQ multiplex PCR; TCRdb holds only in-frame clones, not every one. The sample holds 140,000 to 150,000 clones, over 85% seen once. Comments on this clone: Its antigen is undetermined.

Sequenced material: peripheral blood, taken on day 0 of AZD1222 vaccination. V usage is TRBV7-2 and J usage is TRBJ2-7; 9 positions agree with TRBD2. The TCR sequence derives from an adult in good health. CDR3 protein: CASSLVASGDTYYEQYF. CDR3 DNA: TGTGCCAGCAGCTTAGTGGCTAGCGGGGACACCTACTACGAGCAGTACTTC.